Below are 26 T cell receptor beta chains sequenced from a single sample in a study of T cell responses to AZD1222 COVID-19 vaccine. TCRdb's table, derived via immunoSEQ multiplex PCR, lists solely in-frame clones and lacks some. The sample gives under 200,000 clones, 94% of which show up once; about 0.64% is in the top ten. Material: peripheral blood, obtained on day 0 of AZD1222 vaccination. The source is an adult in good health.

V usage is TRBV19 and J usage is TRBJ2-7; 10 bases fit TRBD2. CDR3 size: 15 residues. Germline V gives CDR1 LNHDA, CDR2 SQIVND (reference sequence). Trimming took 8 bases from V and 6 from J; bases not matched to a gene: 13. The DNA of the CDR3 is TGTGCCAGTTCGACCTCTCTAGCGGGAGCCATCGAGCAGTACTTC. Its protein is CASSTSLAGAIEQYF. Full variable domain (rest looked up from reference TRBV19 and TRBJ2-7): DGGITQSPKYLFRKEGQNVTLSCEQNLNHDAMYWYRQDPGQGLRLIYYSQIVNDFQKGDIAEGYSVSREKKESFPLTVTSAQKNPTAFYLCASSTSLAGAIEQYFGPGTRLTVT.

The chain employs TRBV2 and TRBJ1-1; the D is unclear. Per germline, CDR1 SNHLY and CDR2 FYNNEI. Trimming shortened V by 6 bases and J by 2 bases, and 4 bases separated the two germline ends. There are 11 residues in the CDR3. The CDR3 region is CASRANTEAFF. For the CDR3, the DNA is TGTGCCAGCAGGGCTAACACTGAAGCTTTCTTT.

The chain joins TRBV28 to TRBJ1-3; the D is unclear. From germline, CDR1 is MDHEN and CDR2 SYDVKM. Trimming shortened V by 5 bases and J by 2 bases, and 10 bases separated the two germline ends. CDR3 length equals 14 residues. The DNA of the CDR3 is TGTGCCAGCAGTCTCGGGTGGGCTGGAAACACCATATATTTT. It translates to CASSLGWAGNTIYF.

In DNA, the CDR3 is TGTGCCAGCAGTGAATATTCTAGCGGGAGGGCGACGCAGTATTTT. Its translation: CASSEYSSGRATQYF. The J gene is TRBJ2-3, the V gene TRBV25-1; 12 positions match TRBD2. The CDR3 length is 15 residues. V shed 0 bases and J 9 bases; nucleotides not matched to a gene: 4. Germline V CDR1 and CDR2: MGHDK, SYGVNS.

V is TRBV5-1 and J is TRBJ2-7; tentative D call: TRBD1 (5 bases). The CDR3 consists of 12 residues. Per germline, CDR1 SGHRS and CDR2 YFSETQ. The V and J ends lost 3 bases and 3 bases respectively, with 7 bases between them. The chain's CDR3 is CASSSDSYEQYF. CDR3 in DNA: TGCGCCAGCAGCTCAGACAGCTACGAGCAGTACTTC.

This clone occurred once. This chain connects TRBV28 to TRBJ1-2; a possible D gene is TRBD1 (5 bases). Germline lookup yields CDR1 MDHEN and CDR2 SYDVKM. V lost 2 bases and J 6 bases, leaving 22 bases between the germline ends. This CDR3 region has 17 residues. In nucleotides, the CDR3 is TGTGCCAGCAGTTTAGTCTATGGGGGGGTTCGCCCTAATGGCTACACCTTC. Protein: CASSLVYGGVRPNGYTF.

The chain links TRBV19 to TRBJ2-7; 8 bases match TRBD1. Germline lookup yields CDR1 LNHDA and CDR2 SQIVND (reference sequence). V lost 5 bases, J lost 5 bases, and 2 bases stayed unmatched. The CDR3 sequence is 12 residues long. Here the CDR3 reads CASSPTGDEQYF. In DNA, the CDR3 is TGTGCCAGTAGTCCGACAGGGGACGAGCAGTACTTC.

V gene TRBV4-1 combines with J gene TRBJ1-4; D is unclear. CDR1 and CDR2 from the germline V gene are MGHRA and YSYEKL. Trimming pared 3 bases from V and 4 bases from J, leaving 15 bases between. There are 16 residues in the CDR3. CDR3 sequence reads: CASSHLPAQFNEKLFF. The CDR3, as DNA: TGCGCCAGCAGCCACTTACCCGCACAGTTTAATGAAAAACTGTTTTTT.

The chain links TRBV30 to TRBJ2-2, with D unclear. The CDR3 covers 12 residues. CDR1 and CDR2 (germline): GTSNPN, SVGIG (reference sequence). V was clipped by 1 base and J by 4 bases, with 4 bases between them. CDR3 nucleotide sequence: TGTGCCTGGAGTGAGGGCACCGGGGAGCTGTTTTTT. Translation: CAWSEGTGELFF.

V and J are TRBV29-1 and TRBJ2-2; D is unresolved. Per germline, CDR1 SQVTM and CDR2 ANQGSEA. Between the trimmed V and J ends, which lost 2 bases and 8 bases, there was a span of 6 bases. The CDR3 covers 11 residues. The CDR3 protein is CSVEMNGELFF. DNA for the CDR3: TGCAGCGTTGAAATGAATGGGGAGCTGTTTTTT.

The chain links TRBV7-9 to TRBJ2-3; 7 bases agree with TRBD1. V shed 5 bases, J shed 4 bases, and the junction held 9 bases outside the gene matches. In germline, CDR1 is SEHNR, CDR2 FQNEAQ (reference sequence). This CDR3 has 15 residues. The CDR3 sequence: CASSITGARADTQYF. CDR3 in DNA: TGTGCCAGCAGCATCACAGGGGCCAGGGCAGATACGCAGTATTTT.

This sequence joins TRBV3-1 (or the pseudogene TRBV3-2) and TRBJ1-1; no definite D call. This CDR3 spans 13 amino acids. Germline loops: CDR1 LGHDT, CDR2 YNNKEL (reference sequence). The V and J ends lost 0 bases and 6 bases respectively, with 8 bases between them. DNA of the CDR3: TGTGCCAGCAGCCAAGATCTAACAGCTGAAGCTTTCTTT. Protein sequence: CASSQDLTAEAFF.

V gene TRBV24-1 combines with J gene TRBJ2-3; 7 nucleotides agree with TRBD1. The junction had 4 bases not matched to a gene; V was cut back by 9 bases and J by 2 bases. This CDR3 contains 13 residues. The V gene's germline CDR1 is KGHDR and CDR2 SFDVKD. The CDR3 protein is CATGDSLTDTQYF. The CDR3 region has the DNA TGTGCCACCGGGGACAGCCTCACAGATACGCAGTATTTT.

The chain joins TRBV4-1 to TRBJ2-7; possible D gene TRBD1, 8 bases. This CDR3 is 18 amino acids long. The germline gives CDR1 MGHRA, CDR2 YSYEKL. V was cut by 0 bases and J by 4 bases, with 22 bases left in between. CDR3 sequence (DNA): TGCGCCAGCAGCCAAGATAGGGGGGGACAGGATCTTGTGTACGAGCAGTACTTC. Its protein is CASSQDRGGQDLVYEQYF.

This chain connects TRBV4-1 to TRBJ2-2; TRBD1 aligns across 7 bases. The germline V gene has CDR1 MGHRA and CDR2 YSYEKL. V lost 4 bases, J lost 10 bases, and 15 bases stayed unmatched. The CDR3 is 16 residues long. DNA for the CDR3: TGCGCCAGCAGCCGCTCAGTGGGGACAGCCTCTAAGGAGCTGTTTTTT. Translation gives CASSRSVGTASKELFF.

This chain joins TRBV19 and TRBJ1-1; no definite D call. The germline V and J ends were trimmed by 3 bases and 1 base, with 9 bases remaining between them. This CDR3 region has 14 residues. Looked up from germline, CDR1 is LNHDA and CDR2 is SQIVND (reference sequence). The CDR3 DNA sequence: TGTGCCAGTAGTATTGGGAAGCAGAACACTGAAGCTTTCTTT. It yields the protein CASSIGKQNTEAFF.

The J gene is TRBJ1-2, the V gene TRBV19; D may be TRBD1 (6 bases). This CDR3 has 15 amino acids. Germline CDR1 and CDR2: LNHDA and SQIVND (reference sequence). With 5 bases removed from V and 1 base from J, the gap between germline ends came to 14 bases. The CDR3 loop is CASSPQGPGNYGYTF. As DNA, the CDR3 is TGTGCCAGTAGTCCTCAGGGGCCCGGTAACTATGGCTACACCTTC.

The chain links TRBV5-1 to TRBJ2-3; D gene unclear. Germline V lookup: CDR1 SGHRS, CDR2 YFSETQ. V was trimmed by 3 bases and J by 5 bases, leaving 10 bases between them. This CDR3 spans 13 amino acids. The CDR3 coding sequence is TGCGCCAGCAGCTCGGCCAGCTTAGATACGCAGTATTTT. Residues: CASSSASLDTQYF.

CDR3 residues: CASSRRLAGVNEQFF. CDR3 DNA sequence: TGTGCCAGCAGCCGGAGACTAGCGGGGGTCAATGAGCAGTTCTTC. This chain uses TRBV14 with TRBJ2-1, with TRBD2 matching 12 bases. The CDR3 consists of 15 residues. Germline CDR1 is SGHDN and CDR2 is FVKESK. V shed 4 bases, J shed 6 bases, and the junction held 4 bases outside the gene matches.

This rearrangement joins TRBV5-4 to TRBJ2-7; 7 positions agree with TRBD2. The germline gives CDR1 SGHNT, CDR2 YYREEE (reference sequence). The CDR3 has 13 amino acids. V was clipped by 4 bases and J by 6 bases; unmatched bases: 7. The DNA for the CDR3 is TGTGCCAGCAGCCGGGGGGTACTAGGCGAGCAGTACTTC. This translates into CASSRGVLGEQYF.

V is TRBV7-2 and J is TRBJ1-6; D is unresolved. V dropped 1 base and J dropped 7 bases, with 5 bases sitting between them. Per germline, CDR1 SGHTA and CDR2 FQGNSA. This CDR3 region has 13 residues. The CDR3 sequence is CASSLGGNSPLHF. The CDR3 DNA follows: TGTGCCAGCAGCTTAGGGGGAAATTCACCCCTCCACTTT.

V is TRBV3-1 (or the pseudogene TRBV3-2) and J is TRBJ1-1, with D possibly TRBD1 on 5 matching bases. The CDR3 loop spans 16 amino acids. Germline CDR1 and CDR2: LGHDT and YNNKEL (reference sequence). V dropped 1 base and J dropped 1 base, with 13 bases sitting between them. The CDR3 loop reads CASSQVLDMSNTEAFF. The CDR3, as DNA: TGTGCCAGCAGCCAAGTTTTGGACATGTCGAACACTGAAGCTTTCTTT.

The chain's CDR3 is CASSPDTSAPSYEQYF. CDR3 coding DNA: TGCGCCAGCAGCCCCGATACTAGCGCTCCCTCCTACGAGCAGTACTTC. This chain uses TRBV5-1 with TRBJ2-7, with 7 bases fitting TRBD2. Germline V lookup: CDR1 SGHRS, CDR2 YFSETQ. The ends lost 4 bases at V and 0 bases at J; junction bases unmatched: 10. This CDR3 comprises 16 residues. The whole variable domain, remainder taken from reference TRBV5-1 and TRBJ2-7, is KAGVTQTPRYLIKTRGQQVTLSCSPISGHRSVSWYQQTPGQGLQFLFEYFSETQRNKGNFPGRFSGRQFSNSRSEMNVSTLELGDSALYLCASSPDTSAPSYEQYFGPGTRLTVT.

This CDR3 reads CASSLSGATYNEQFF. DNA for the CDR3: TGTGCCAGCAGCCTTAGCGGAGCCACCTACAATGAGCAGTTCTTC. The chain links TRBV7-9 to TRBJ2-1; D is perhaps TRBD2 (6 bases). Deletions cut 5 bases from V and 2 bases from J, with 13 bases between. Germline V lookup: CDR1 SEHNR, CDR2 FQNEAQ (reference sequence). The length of the CDR3 is 15 residues. Complete variable domain (other parts from reference TRBV7-9 and TRBJ2-1): DTGVSQNPRHKITKRGQNVTFRCDPISEHNRLYWYRQTLGQGPEFLTYFQNEAQLEKSRLLSDRFSAERPKGSFSTLEIQRTEQGDSAMYLCASSLSGATYNEQFFGPGTRLTVL.

V gene TRBV18 combines with J gene TRBJ1-5; D is uncertain. This CDR3 has 16 residues. CDR1 is KGHSH, CDR2 LQKENI, per germline. V shed 0 bases and J shed 1 base, with 10 bases lying between them. CDR3 DNA sequence: TGTGCCAGCTCACCACCAGGGAGGGAAAGCAATCAGCCCCAGCATTTT. This gives the protein CASSPPGRESNQPQHF. Full variable domain (rest looked up from reference TRBV18 and TRBJ1-5): NAGVMQNPRHLVRRRGQEARLRCSPMKGHSHVYWYRQLPEEGLKFMVYLQKENIIDESGMPKERFSAEFPKEGPSILRIQQVVRGDSAAYFCASSPPGRESNQPQHFGDGTRLSIL.

The CDR3 is CASSQDPPLAGSYNEQFF. The CDR3, as DNA: TGCGCCAGCAGCCAAGATCCACCATTAGCGGGATCCTACAATGAGCAGTTCTTC. V usage is TRBV4-1 and J usage is TRBJ2-1; 8 bases fit TRBD2. Germline loops: CDR1 MGHRA, CDR2 YSYEKL. J lost 1 base, V lost 0 bases, and 8 bases had no gene match. This CDR3 contains 18 residues.